The source of this T cell receptor (beta chain) is a study of tumor-infiltrating lymphocytes in localized non-small cell lung cancer. Study-wide context: Several tumor histologies, both smoking statuses, and some post-neoadjuvant chemotherapy samples were included. Whole-study results and caveats: Different pieces of the same tissue went to different assays, confounding technical variation with intratumor heterogeneity. Available tissue quantity limited TCR sequencing to a patient subset. Tumors had more T cell infiltration than uninvolved lung, per TCRbeta sequencing and CD3 counts.

To note about this clone: Its cognate antigen is unknown.

The method was immunoSEQ multiplex PCR; TCRdb's version includes in-frame clones alone and lacks a portion of them. This sample has 13,000 or so clones, with 68% found just once. The TCR sequence derives from a human donor with non-small cell lung cancer. The sequenced sample was uninvolved lung tissue not adjacent to the tumor.

CDR3 sequence: CASRRLAGALEQYF. In DNA, the CDR3 is TGTGCCAGCAGAAGACTAGCGGGAGCCCTCGAGCAGTACTTC. The chain couples TRBV6-6 to TRBJ2-7; 12 positions agree with TRBD2. CDR1 is MNHNY, CDR2 SVGAGI, per germline (reference sequence). Unmatched junction bases numbered 6, after V lost 6 bases and J lost 6 bases. The CDR3 sequence is 14 residues long.